Below are 5 T cell receptor beta chains sequenced from a single sample in a study of response to subunit inactivated influenza vaccine (dated by TCRdb to 2016 to 2019). Libraries were made using RT-PCR. Sequencing relied on an Illumina HiSeq 2500. Using fastp trimming at Q25 and MiXCR clonotype assembly, TCRdb reanalyzed the public sequencing data and kept in-frame beta chains. All rows with the same CDR3 protein become a single entry with the most common DNA and genes. Across this sample there are around 650,000 distinct CDR3 sequences, with around 16% seen only once. About 9.9% of the sample goes to the ten largest clones. Sequencing was performed on PBMCs from blood, taken less than 13 days after vaccination. Every receptor here comes from a man aged 50 or older who received an inactivated influenza vaccine. Donor details come from another sample of the same person, matched by shared clones.

There are many counts of this clonotype. This chain uses TRBV20-1 with TRBJ1-1; D unresolved. Germline V gene sequence: CDR1 DFQATT, CDR2 SNEGSKA (reference sequence). CDR3 size: 13 residues. CDR3 DNA: TGCAGACCGTTACCGGGTGGTTTTACTGAAGCTTTCTTT. This encodes CRPLPGGFTEAFF.

This clonotype was detected ten times or more. V gene TRBV20-1 combines with J gene TRBJ2-7; 8 positions agree with TRBD2. The CDR3 consists of 13 residues. V lost 6 bases, J lost 2 bases, and 6 bases stayed unmatched. Germline values: CDR1 DFQATT, CDR2 SNEGSKA (reference sequence). CDR3 amino acids: CSATGTRTYEQYF. CDR3 sequence (DNA): TGCAGTGCCACCGGGACTAGGACCTACGAGCAGTACTTC.

This clonotype was picked up a small number of times. The chain combines TRBV30 with TRBJ2-3; D possibly corresponds to TRBD1 (5 bases). With 0 bases removed from V and 2 bases from J, the gap between germline ends came to 18 bases. The CDR3 is made up of 17 amino acids. Germline-derived CDR1 and CDR2 are GTSNPN and SVGIG (reference sequence). The CDR3 DNA reads TGTGCCTGGAGTGTATTGGGCGCAGGGTTTACCACAGATACGCAGTATTTT. Translating gives CAWSVLGAGFTTDTQYF.

This chain joins TRBV27 and TRBJ2-2; TRBD2 might be the D (6 bases). The CDR3 is 15 amino acids. Trimming left V 2 bases short and J 5 bases short, with 12 bases between. The V gene's germline CDR1 is MNHEY and CDR2 SMNVEV (reference sequence). The CDR3 loop reads CASSLTSRGTGELFF. Here the CDR3 DNA reads TGTGCCAGCAGTTTAACCTCCCGGGGGACCGGGGAGCTGTTTTTT.

The sample holds a few counts of this clonotype. CDR3 sequence: CSALAGTSVYNEQFF. In nucleotides, the CDR3 is TGCAGTGCTCTCGCGGGGACTTCTGTTTACAATGAGCAGTTCTTC. This rearrangement joins TRBV20-1 to TRBJ2-1, with D maybe TRBD2 (6 bases). The V gene's germline CDR1 is DFQATT and CDR2 SNEGSKA (reference sequence). The CDR3 is 15 amino acids. V lost 5 bases and J 4 bases, leaving 18 bases between the germline ends.